This is a list of T cell receptor beta chains from one sample in a study of blood T cell repertoires in COVID-19. Repertoires were generated with immunoSEQ multiplex PCR, while TCRdb's copy carries only in-frame clones and drops some. Seen here are some 290,000 clones, around 90% observed once, and the top ten hold 2.2%. Sequenced input: peripheral blood. The receptors stem from a woman between 50 and 59 years old who had recovered from COVID-19. CDR3s include the opening cysteine and the closing phenylalanine or tryptophan. D genes are given only for firm matches. Clone size appears in some rows only: once, few, many, or a class for an expanded clone.

.,TRBJ2-1,TRBV6-5,.,CASSYGGASYNEQFF,TGTGCCAGCAGTTACGGTGGAGCCTCCTACAATGAGCAGTTCTTC
.,TRBJ1-1,TRBV6-5,.,CASRLSGHTNTEAFF,TGTGCCAGCAGACTCTCCGGACATACGAACACTGAAGCTTTCTTT
.,TRBJ2-5,TRBV29-1,.,CSVDLVRTQYF,TGCAGCGTTGATCTGGTCAGGACCCAGTACTTC
TRBD2,TRBJ2-3,TRBV3-1/TRBV3-2,.,CASSPNGARDYPRDTQYF,TGTGCCAGCAGCCCTAATGGGGCCCGGGACTACCCTAGGGATACGCAGTATTTT
.,TRBJ2-5,TRBV4-1,.,CASSQDAEAFFETQYF,TGCGCCAGCAGCCAAGACGCTGAGGCCTTTTTCGAGACCCAGTACTTC
TRBD1,TRBJ2-1,TRBV5-1,.,CASSLSGTGGYGYKNEQFF,TGCGCCAGCAGCTTGAGTGGGACAGGGGGCTACGGATACAAGAATGAGCAGTTCTTC
TRBD1,TRBJ2-2,TRBV9,.,CASSLRTGSTGELFF,TGTGCCAGCAGCCTCCGGACAGGTAGCACCGGGGAGCTGTTTTTT
TRBD1,TRBJ2-2,TRBV7-9,.,CASSPGQGRTGELFF,TGTGCCAGCAGCCCCGGACAGGGAAGGACCGGGGAGCTGTTTTTT
TRBD2,TRBJ2-1,TRBV29-1,.,CSVEDPRGAGNYNEQFF,TGCAGCGTTGAAGACCCCCGCGGAGCGGGGAACTACAATGAGCAGTTCTTC
TRBD2,TRBJ2-5,TRBV30,.,CAWNPGTSGRGETQYF,TGTGCCTGGAACCCCGGGACTAGCGGGAGGGGAGAGACCCAGTACTTC
.,TRBJ1-1,TRBV30,.,CAWTGEWTVNTEAFF,TGTGCCTGGACCGGGGAGTGGACGGTGAACACTGAAGCTTTCTTT
TRBD2,TRBJ2-3,TRBV2,.,CARQGESSGGGTDTQYF,TGTGCCAGACAGGGAGAGTCTAGCGGGGGGGGAACAGATACGCAGTATTTT
TRBD1,TRBJ1-6,TRBV7-8,.,CASRPGTGGKSPLHF,TGTGCCAGCAGACCCGGGACAGGGGGTAAATCACCCCTCCACTTT
TRBD2,TRBJ2-3,TRBV4-2,.,CASSQATSGTDTQYF,TGTGCCAGCAGCCAAGCAACTAGCGGCACAGATACGCAGTATTTT
.,TRBJ1-1,TRBV27,.,CASSSRGSPEAFF,TGTGCCAGCAGTTCAAGGGGGTCACCTGAAGCTTTCTTT
TRBD1,TRBJ1-6,TRBV30,once,CAWSPGGNSPLHF,TGTGCCTGGAGTCCAGGGGGGAATTCACCCCTCCACTTT
.,TRBJ2-3,TRBV18,.,CASCTSTDTQYF,TGTGCCAGCTGTACTAGCACAGATACGCAGTATTTT
TRBD1,TRBJ2-7,TRBV28,.,CASSQPLSTGAIRYEQYF,TGTGCCAGCAGTCAACCCCTCTCCACAGGGGCAATTAGGTACGAGCAGTACTTC
TRBD1,TRBJ2-7,TRBV4-3,.,CASSHPGQGPGVEQYF,TGCGCCAGCAGCCACCCCGGACAGGGGCCTGGGGTCGAGCAGTACTTC
.,TRBJ1-1,TRBV5-1,.,CASSLGGGMNTEAFF,TGCGCCAGCAGCTTGGGCGGAGGTATGAACACTGAAGCTTTCTTT
TRBD2,TRBJ2-1,TRBV2,.,CAAVAGGRYNEQFF,TGTGCCGCCGTGGCGGGGGGGAGATACAATGAGCAGTTCTTC
TRBD1,TRBJ1-2,TRBV28,.,CASSSPGGTGSYGYTF,TGTGCCAGCAGTTCCCCAGGGGGGACAGGGTCCTATGGCTACACCTTC
.,TRBJ1-4,TRBV6-6,.,CASNRGGAARKLFF,TGTGCCAGCAACCGGGGGGGCGCCGCGAGGAAACTGTTTTTT
.,TRBJ2-3,TRBV7-9,.,CASNPRGSRSTDTQYF,TGTGCCAGCAACCCAAGGGGGTCACGCAGCACAGATACGCAGTATTTT
TRBD1,TRBJ2-1,TRBV3-1/TRBV3-2,many,CASSPRTGLTFF,TGTGCCAGCAGCCCACGGACAGGATTGACGTTCTTC
.,TRBJ1-5,TRBV30,.,CAWSIGRDQPQHF,TGTGCCTGGAGTATAGGGAGGGATCAGCCCCAGCATTTT
.,TRBJ1-2,TRBV5-4,.,CASSFGLRRSNYGYTF,TGTGCCAGCAGCTTCGGACTCCGGAGGTCGAACTATGGCTACACCTTC
.,TRBJ2-1,TRBV19,.,CASSTTSPQKQFF,TGTGCCAGTAGTACCACCTCCCCTCAGAAGCAGTTCTTC
.,TRBJ2-5,TRBV18,.,CASSHQGWEETQYF,TGTGCCAGCTCACACCAGGGTTGGGAAGAGACCCAGTACTTC
TRBD1,TRBJ2-7,TRBV2,.,CASSGRQGLTYEQYF,TGTGCCAGCAGCGGACGACAGGGGCTAACCTACGAGCAGTACTTC
.,TRBJ1-2,TRBV18,.,CASSPSTAKGGYTF,TGTGCCAGCTCACCATCGACCGCCAAGGGGGGCTACACCTTC
.,TRBJ1-5,TRBV11-2,.,CASSLGRSKPQHF,TGTGCCAGCAGCTTAGGGCGGTCCAAGCCCCAGCATTTT
TRBD2,TRBJ2-7,TRBV19,.,CASRPAAGGSYEQYF,TGTGCCAGTAGGCCCGCGGCGGGGGGTTCCTACGAGCAGTACTTC
TRBD1,TRBJ2-7,TRBV20-1,.,CSASAPGQGSWGQYF,TGCAGTGCTAGTGCTCCGGGACAGGGGAGTTGGGGGCAGTACTTC
TRBD1,TRBJ1-4,TRBV5-4,.,CASSRRDRDEKLFF,TGTGCCAGCAGCAGGAGGGACAGGGATGAAAAACTGTTTTTT
.,TRBJ1-3,TRBV18,.,CASSPLGNTIYF,TGTGCCAGCTCACCACTAGGAAACACCATATATTTT
TRBD1,TRBJ1-3,TRBV19,.,CASSGDSQIGNTIYF,TGTGCCAGTAGTGGGGACAGCCAAATTGGAAACACCATATATTTT
.,TRBJ2-7,TRBV7-9,.,CASSLVVLSGSRYEQYF,TGTGCCAGCAGCTTAGTCGTGCTTAGCGGCAGTAGATACGAGCAGTACTTC
TRBD2,TRBJ2-3,TRBV18,.,CASSPALAGLAPDTQYF,TGTGCCAGCTCACCGGCCTTAGCGGGGTTGGCACCAGATACGCAGTATTTT
.,TRBJ1-4,TRBV27,.,CASSSGGQEKLFF,TGTGCCAGCAGTTCCGGGGGGCAAGAAAAACTGTTTTTT
.,TRBJ1-2,TRBV7-9,.,CASSLAPGVRGGNGYTF,TGTGCCAGCAGCTTAGCGCCGGGAGTAAGGGGAGGCAATGGCTACACCTTC